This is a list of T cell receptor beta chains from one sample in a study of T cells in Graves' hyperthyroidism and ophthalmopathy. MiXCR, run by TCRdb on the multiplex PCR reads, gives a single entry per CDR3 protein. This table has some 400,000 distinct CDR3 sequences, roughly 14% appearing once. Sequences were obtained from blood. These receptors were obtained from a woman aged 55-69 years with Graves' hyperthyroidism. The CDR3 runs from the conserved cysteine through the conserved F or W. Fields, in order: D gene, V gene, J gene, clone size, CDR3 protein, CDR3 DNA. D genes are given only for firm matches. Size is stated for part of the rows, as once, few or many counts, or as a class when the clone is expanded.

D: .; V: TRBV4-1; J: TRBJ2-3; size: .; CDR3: CASSQDRVTDTQYF; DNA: TGCGCCAGCAGCCAAGACAGGGTCACAGATACGCAGTATTTT
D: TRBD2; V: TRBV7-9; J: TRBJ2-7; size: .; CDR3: CASSSLVSGITYEQYF; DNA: TGTGCCAGCAGCTCCTTAGTTAGCGGGATCACCTACGAGCAGTACTTC
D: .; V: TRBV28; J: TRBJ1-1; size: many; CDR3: CASSKTPVNTEAFF; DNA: TGTGCCAGCAGTAAGACACCAGTGAACACTGAAGCTTTCTTT
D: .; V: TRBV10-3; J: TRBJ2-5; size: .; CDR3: CAISESKQETRYF; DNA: TGTGCCATCAGTGAGTCTAAGCAAGAGACCCGGTACTTC
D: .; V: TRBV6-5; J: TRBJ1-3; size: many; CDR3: CASSYPERVSGNTIYF; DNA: TGTGCCAGCAGTTACCCCGAACGGGTTTCTGGAAACACCATATATTTT
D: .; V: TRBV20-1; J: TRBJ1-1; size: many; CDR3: CSAAKTDSFTEAFF; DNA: TGCAGTGCCGCCAAGACTGACAGCTTCACTGAAGCTTTCTTT
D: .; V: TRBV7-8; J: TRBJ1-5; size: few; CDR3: CASSLDPMGSWEPQHF; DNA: TGTGCCAGCAGCTTAGATCCTATGGGCAGCTGGGAGCCCCAGCATTTT
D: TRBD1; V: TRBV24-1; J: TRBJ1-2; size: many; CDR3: CATSDQDRVGYTF; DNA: TGTGCCACCAGTGATCAGGACAGGGTTGGCTACACCTTC
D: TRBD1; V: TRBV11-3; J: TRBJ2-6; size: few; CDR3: CASSLDGQGAGGANVLTF; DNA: TGTGCCAGCAGCTTAGATGGCCAGGGGGCTGGCGGGGCCAACGTCCTGACTTTC
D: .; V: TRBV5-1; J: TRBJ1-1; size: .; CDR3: CASSLAENPGGAFF; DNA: TGCGCCAGCAGCTTGGCCGAGAACCCAGGAGGAGCTTTCTTT
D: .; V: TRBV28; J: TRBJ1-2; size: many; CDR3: CASSSYGRGANYGYTF; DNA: TGTGCCAGCAGTTCATACGGACGGGGAGCTAACTATGGCTACACCTTC
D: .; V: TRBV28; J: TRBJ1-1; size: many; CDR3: CASSLAGFGTEAFF; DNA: TGTGCCAGCAGTTTAGCCGGGTTCGGCACTGAAGCTTTCTTT
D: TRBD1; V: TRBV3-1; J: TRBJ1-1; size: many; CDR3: CASSPSTGMNTEAFF; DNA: TGTGCCAGCAGCCCCTCGACAGGGATGAACACTGAAGCTTTCTTT
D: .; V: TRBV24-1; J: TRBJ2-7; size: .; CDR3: CATSVKGEQYF; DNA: TGTGCCACCAGTGTCAAAGGGGAGCAGTACTTC
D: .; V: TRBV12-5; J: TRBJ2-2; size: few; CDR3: CASGLRRGRGMTDGELFF; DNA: TGTGCTAGTGGTTTGCGAAGGGGGCGGGGAATGACCGACGGGGAGCTGTTTTTT
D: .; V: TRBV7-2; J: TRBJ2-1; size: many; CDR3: CASSLGSGVYNEQFF; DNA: TGTGCCAGCAGCTTGGGTTCCGGGGTCTACAATGAGCAGTTCTTC
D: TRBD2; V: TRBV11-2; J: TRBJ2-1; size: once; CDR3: CASSLEPGTSGTNEQFF; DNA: TGTGCCAGCAGCTTAGAGCCCGGGACTAGCGGGACCAATGAGCAGTTCTTC
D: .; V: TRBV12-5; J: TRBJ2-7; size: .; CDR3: CASGTPPNYEQYF; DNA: TGTGCTAGTGGAACCCCCCCGAACTACGAGCAGTACTTC
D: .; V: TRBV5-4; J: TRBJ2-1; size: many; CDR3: CASSSNARGNEQFF; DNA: TGTGCCAGCAGCTCCAACGCTAGGGGAAATGAGCAGTTCTTC
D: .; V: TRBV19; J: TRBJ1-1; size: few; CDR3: CASTMTGFAEAFF; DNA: TGTGCCAGTACCATGACAGGATTTGCTGAAGCTTTCTTT
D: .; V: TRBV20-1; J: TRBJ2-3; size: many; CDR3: CSARVFRLTPDTQYF; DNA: TGCAGTGCTAGAGTTTTTCGGCTAACCCCGGATACGCAGTATTTT
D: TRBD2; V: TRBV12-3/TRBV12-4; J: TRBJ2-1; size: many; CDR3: CASSSELVAGYEQFF; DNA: TGTGCCAGCAGTTCCGAACTTGTAGCGGGATATGAGCAGTTCTTC
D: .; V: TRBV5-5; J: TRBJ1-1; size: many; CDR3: CASSFYVNTEAFF; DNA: TGTGCCAGCAGCTTTTATGTGAACACTGAAGCTTTCTTT
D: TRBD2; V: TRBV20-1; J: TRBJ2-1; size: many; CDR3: CSAPIAGSRSYNEQFF; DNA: TGCAGTGCTCCTATAGCGGGATCCAGGTCCTACAATGAGCAGTTCTTC
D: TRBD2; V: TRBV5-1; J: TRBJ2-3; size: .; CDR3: CASRTSGLSTDTQYF; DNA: TGCGCCAGCAGGACTAGCGGACTTAGCACAGATACGCAGTATTTT
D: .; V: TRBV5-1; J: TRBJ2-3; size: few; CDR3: CASNLQQPLTDTQCF; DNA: TGCGCCAGCAACTTGCAGCAGCCGCTCACAGATACGCAGTGTTTT
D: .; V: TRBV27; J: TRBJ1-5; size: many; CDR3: CASSPLTFNQPQHF; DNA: TGTGCCAGCAGCCCTCTCACTTTCAATCAGCCCCAGCATTTT
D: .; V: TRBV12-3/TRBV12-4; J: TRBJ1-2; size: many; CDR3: CASRPNQNIGYTF; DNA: TGTGCCAGCAGGCCCAATCAAAATATTGGCTACACCTTC